Below, 22 T cell receptor beta chains from the same sample are listed, as sequenced in a study of post-analysis software for immune sequencing data. General study findings and limits: The five TRBV segments detected at higher frequency in patients than in controls included TRBV5-6, TRBV5-1 and TRBV20-1.

Unique-molecular-identifier-tagged TCR beta cDNA libraries were used. From the PCR reads, TCRdb called clonotypes with MiXCR, one entry per CDR3 protein. This sample has fewer than 900,000 distinct CDR3 sequences; approximately 44% occur once, and the top ten carry around 4.7%. Their specific antigens are unknown. Sequencing was performed on blood. Every receptor here comes from a girl aged 10 to 17 with multiple sclerosis.

This clonotype was counted a few times. CDR3 loop: CASTARAETQYF. The CDR3 DNA is TGTGCCAGCACCGCCCGCGCGGAGACCCAGTACTTC. This chain joins TRBV11-3 and TRBJ2-5; unclear D gene. Germline V gene sequence: CDR1 SGHNT, CDR2 YENEEA. The CDR3 is made up of 12 amino acids. V was pared by 7 bases and J by 5 bases, with 11 bases between.

V and J are TRBV12-3 or TRBV12-4 and TRBJ2-7, with 11 nucleotides matching TRBD2. This CDR3 spans 14 amino acids. V gave up 4 bases and J gave up 6 bases; unmatched junction bases: 5. The CDR3, as DNA: TGTGCCAGCAGTTGGGCTAGCGGGAGGCCCGAGCAGTACTTC. Translated: CASSWASGRPEQYF.

The chain uses TRBV5-5 and TRBJ1-1; D gene unclear. With 5 bases removed from V and 3 bases from J, the gap between germline ends came to 5 bases. The V gene's germline CDR1 is SGHKS and CDR2 YYEKEE (reference sequence). This CDR3 contains 11 residues. This chain's CDR3 is CASRLDTEAFF. The CDR3 nucleotides read TGTGCCAGCAGACTGGACACTGAAGCTTTCTTT.

In this sample, this clonotype turned up a few times. The chain employs TRBV5-1 and TRBJ2-7; TRBD2 agrees at 7 bases. Germline trimming cut 2 bases from V and 7 bases from J; bases unmatched to any gene: 12. Germline CDR1 is SGHRS and CDR2 is YFSETQ. This CDR3 is 15 amino acids long. This CDR3 is CASSFGGTTQWEQYF. CDR3 bases: TGCGCCAGCAGCTTTGGTGGGACTACTCAATGGGAGCAGTACTTC. Together with reference TRBV5-1 and TRBJ2-7, the CDR3 gives the full variable domain: KAGVTQTPRYLIKTRGQQVTLSCSPISGHRSVSWYQQTPGQGLQFLFEYFSETQRNKGNFPGRFSGRQFSNSRSEMNVSTLELGDSALYLCASSFGGTTQWEQYFGPGTRLTVT.

J is TRBJ1-5 and V is TRBV3-1, with D possibly TRBD1 on 5 matching bases. The CDR3 covers 15 residues. V was cut by 5 bases and J by 2 bases, with 13 bases left in between. Germline V CDR1 and CDR2: LGHDT, YNNKEL (reference sequence). The CDR3 here is CASSNGPGGNQPQHF. CDR3 nucleotides: TGTGCCAGCAGCAACGGGCCGGGGGGCAATCAGCCCCAGCATTTT. The variable domain in full, completed from reference TRBV3-1 and TRBJ1-5, reads DTAVSQTPKYLVTQMGNDKSIKCEQNLGHDTMYWYKQDSKKFLKIMFSYNNKELIINETVPNRFSPKSPDKAHLNLHINSLELGDSAVYFCASSNGPGGNQPQHFGDGTRLSIL.

The chain joins TRBV3-1 to TRBJ1-1, with a possible D match to TRBD1 (5 bases). The CDR3 is made up of 16 amino acids. In germline, CDR1 is LGHDT, CDR2 YNNKEL (reference sequence). Trimming pared 4 bases from V and 1 base from J, leaving 16 bases between. CDR3 sequence (DNA): TGTGCCAGCAGCCTAGGGACGCCTCAGAGGAACACTGAAGCTTTCTTT. Amino acid sequence: CASSLGTPQRNTEAFF. The whole variable domain, remainder taken from reference TRBV3-1 and TRBJ1-1, is DTAVSQTPKYLVTQMGNDKSIKCEQNLGHDTMYWYKQDSKKFLKIMFSYNNKELIINETVPNRFSPKSPDKAHLNLHINSLELGDSAVYFCASSLGTPQRNTEAFFGQGTRLTVV.

V usage is TRBV20-1 and J usage is TRBJ2-4; a weak D match, TRBD1 (6 bases). With the DNA end fitting TRBJ2-7 better, the J assignment may be wrong. Germline values: CDR1 DFQATT, CDR2 SNEGSKA (reference sequence). CDR3 length: 14 residues. CDR3 in amino acids: CSASQGMGFGEQYF. DNA of the CDR3: TGCAGTGCTTCACAGGGAATGGGCTTTGGCGAGCAGTACTTC.

This clonotype was found a few times. The chain has TRBV29-1 and TRBJ1-2; D perhaps matches TRBD1 (5 bases). The length of the CDR3 is 13 residues. Germline CDR1 and CDR2: SQVTM and ANQGSEA. V was cut by 7 bases and J by 0 bases, with 12 bases left in between. For the CDR3, the DNA is TGCAGCGCGGCAGGGCCTACTAACTATGGCTACACCTTC. Encoded protein: CSAAGPTNYGYTF.

J is TRBJ2-1 and V is TRBV25-1; TRBD2 matches 9 bases. Trimming took 4 bases from V and 9 from J; bases not matched to a gene: 7. This CDR3 is 14 amino acids long. The V gene's germline CDR1 is MGHDK and CDR2 SYGVNS. The CDR3 region has the DNA TGTGCCAGCAGTGCAGGCGGGAGGGCCAGTGAGCAGTTCTTC. This codes for CASSAGGRASEQFF. Full variable domain (outside the CDR3, taken from reference TRBV25-1 and TRBJ2-1): EADIYQTPRYLVIGTGKKITLECSQTMGHDKMYWYQQDPGMELHLIHYSYGVNSTEKGDLSSESTVSRIRTEHFPLTLESARPSHTSQYLCASSAGGRASEQFFGPGTRLTVL.

The V call is TRBV27, the J call TRBJ2-1, with D uncertain. Trimming removed 5 bases at V and 2 bases at J, with 16 bases between. The CDR3 length is 16 residues. Germline V gene sequence: CDR1 MNHEY, CDR2 SMNVEV (reference sequence). The CDR3 is CASSRWSNAAYNEQFF. The CDR3 DNA sequence: TGTGCCAGCAGTAGGTGGTCGAACGCGGCCTACAATGAGCAGTTCTTC.

The rearrangement joins TRBV20-1 to TRBJ2-7; TRBD2 matches at 10 bases. The assigned J gene may be wrong: the sequence end matches TRBJ2-5 better. The CDR3 has 16 residues. Germline-derived CDR1 and CDR2 are DFQATT and SNEGSKA (reference sequence). Here the CDR3 DNA reads TGCAGTGCTAGAGATGTTCCTAGCGGGAGCGCAGAGACCCAGTACTTC. It specifies CSARDVPSGSAETQYF.

The genes are TRBV29-1 and TRBJ2-5, with TRBD2 matching 8 bases. V lost 8 bases, J lost 4 bases, and 12 bases stayed unmatched. CDR1 and CDR2 from the germline V gene are SQVTM and ANQGSEA. This CDR3 is built from 14 residues. The CDR3 DNA sequence: TGCAGCCCGAGGGGAGGGCTAGCGGGAGAGACCCAGTACTTC. Translated, it gives CSPRGGLAGETQYF. The full variable domain, completed using reference TRBV29-1 and TRBJ2-5, is SAVISQKPSRDICQRGTSLTIQCQVDSQVTMMFWYRQQPGQSLTLIATANQGSEATYESGFVIDKFPISRPNLTFSTLTVSNMSPEDSSIYLCSPRGGLAGETQYFGPGTRLLVL.

The sample holds one count of this clonotype. V and J are TRBV28 and TRBJ2-2; the D is unclear. Between the trimmed V and J ends, which lost 3 bases and 0 bases, there was a span of 5 bases. The CDR3 covers 14 residues. Germline V gene sequence: CDR1 MDHEN, CDR2 SYDVKM. CDR3 sequence: CASSLSANTGELFF. The CDR3 DNA reads TGTGCCAGCAGTTTGAGTGCGAACACCGGGGAGCTGTTTTTT.

This clonotype was detected ten times or more. This chain links TRBV7-2 with TRBJ2-3, with 14 bases identical to TRBD2. Per germline, CDR1 SGHTA and CDR2 FQGNSA. The V and J ends lost 4 bases and 3 bases, in that order; junction bases with no gene match: 3. The length of the CDR3 is 16 residues. As DNA, the CDR3 is TGTGCCAGCAGCTCCCGACTAGCGGGAGGGACAGATACGCAGTATTTT. This gives the protein CASSSRLAGGTDTQYF.

This chain uses TRBV15 with TRBJ2-6, with D unresolved. Germline loops: CDR1 LNHNV, CDR2 YYDKDF (reference sequence). This CDR3 has 16 amino acids. The V end was cut by 0 bases, the J end by 1 base, with 7 bases between. The CDR3 DNA reads TGTGCCACCAGCAGAGATCTCAGATCTGGGGCCAACGTCCTGACTTTC. Its translation is CATSRDLRSGANVLTF.

In this sample, this clonotype turned up once. This chain joins TRBV5-1 and TRBJ2-1; D gene unclear. Germline V gene lookup returns CDR1 SGHRS and CDR2 YFSETQ. The V and J ends lost 0 bases and 7 bases respectively, with 14 bases between them. The CDR3 runs to 15 residues. The CDR3 nucleotides are TGCGCCAGCAGCTTGGCCGGCCCGACCGGGAATGAGCAGTTCTTC. Protein: CASSLAGPTGNEQFF. Full variable domain (outside the CDR3, taken from reference TRBV5-1 and TRBJ2-1): KAGVTQTPRYLIKTRGQQVTLSCSPISGHRSVSWYQQTPGQGLQFLFEYFSETQRNKGNFPGRFSGRQFSNSRSEMNVSTLELGDSALYLCASSLAGPTGNEQFFGPGTRLTVL.

V is TRBV30 and J is TRBJ1-1; tentatively, D is TRBD1 (5 bases). This CDR3 is 14 amino acids long. Trimming stripped 2 bases from V and 4 bases from J, with 14 bases between. Germline-derived CDR1 and CDR2 are GTSNPN and SVGIG (reference sequence). CDR3 in DNA: TGTGCCTGGAGTTGGAGGGGCAGAGGCACTGAAGCTTTCTTT. It specifies CAWSWRGRGTEAFF.

The rearrangement joins TRBV12-3 or TRBV12-4 to TRBJ1-2; D perhaps matches TRBD1 (5 bases). Trimming removed 4 bases at V and 0 bases at J, with 15 bases between. The CDR3 sequence is 16 residues long. CDR3 sequence reads: CASSSGPSGANYGYTF. In DNA form, the CDR3 reads TGTGCCAGCAGTTCGGGCCCATCGGGGGCTAACTATGGCTACACCTTC.

This clonotype was counted at least ten times. This rearrangement joins TRBV20-1 to TRBJ1-4, with D possibly matching TRBD1 (5 bases). In germline, CDR1 is DFQATT, CDR2 SNEGSKA (reference sequence). The CDR3 sequence is 13 residues long. Deletions cut 6 bases from V and 5 bases from J, with 13 bases between. CDR3 in amino acids: CSAPGLKNEKLFF. CDR3 coding DNA: TGCAGTGCCCCAGGGTTGAAGAATGAAAAACTGTTTTTT.

The gene calls are TRBV20-1 and TRBJ2-6; D is perhaps TRBD2 (7 bases). The length of the CDR3 is 17 residues. From germline, CDR1 is DFQATT and CDR2 SNEGSKA (reference sequence). V gave up 2 bases and J gave up 0 bases, with 14 bases separating them. Written as DNA, the CDR3 is TGCAGTGCTAGACCGGGGGGCGTTAACTCTGGGGCCAACGTCCTGACTTTC. This encodes CSARPGGVNSGANVLTF.

The chain couples TRBV29-1 to TRBJ1-2, with TRBD1 matching 9 bases. In germline, CDR1 is SQVTM, CDR2 ANQGSEA. V trimming: 7 bases; J trimming: 4 bases; junction bases outside the gene matches: 13. This CDR3 region has 15 residues. CDR3 protein: CSAQTTGGLSYGYTF. CDR3 bases: TGCAGCGCCCAAACCACAGGGGGCCTCAGCTATGGCTACACCTTC.

This clonotype appeared a few times. The chain couples TRBV9 to TRBJ1-5; the match to TRBD1 covers 10 bases. CDR3 size: 15 residues. With V trimmed by 2 bases and J by 5 bases, 4 bases remained unmatched. In germline, CDR1 is SGDLS, CDR2 YYNGEE. The CDR3, as DNA: TGTGCCAGCAGCGTTGGTGGGACAGGGGATCAGCCCCAGCATTTT. Residues: CASSVGGTGDQPQHF.